Listed below are T cell receptor beta chains from one sample, sequenced in a study of T-cell reconstitution after alpha-beta-depleted transplantation in children. TCRdb reprocessed the PCR reads with MiXCR, giving one entry per CDR3 protein. The sample has some 100,000 distinct CDR3 sequences, more than 20% seen once. This material consisted of PBMCs, taken before TCRalphabeta/CD19-depleted stem cell transplant. The receptors were sampled from a boy under 10 years old with acute lymphoblastic leukemia, due to receive a stem cell transplant. Both conserved end residues are part of each CDR3. The order of the fields is D gene, V gene, clone size, J gene, CDR3 protein, CDR3 DNA. D genes are given only for firm matches. Clone size is not always given. Where it is, it says once, few, many or a class for expanded clones.

>.|TRBV9|few|TRBJ2-2
CASSVDAEASLGELFF
TGTGCCAGCAGCGTAGATGCGGAGGCGAGTTTAGGGGAGCTGTTTTTT
>.|TRBV20-1|.|TRBJ1-1
CSAPKGGNTEAFF
TGCAGTGCTCCGAAGGGGGGGAACACTGAAGCTTTCTTT
>TRBD2|TRBV12-3/TRBV12-4|few|TRBJ2-2
CASSPPGGAGGELFF
TGTGCCAGCAGCCCCCCGGGGGGGGCAGGCGGGGAGCTGTTTTTT
>.|TRBV12-3/TRBV12-4|.|TRBJ2-4
CASSLRGAWAKNIQYF
TGTGCCAGCAGTCTCCGGGGTGCCTGGGCCAAAAACATTCAGTACTTC
>.|TRBV3-1|.|TRBJ2-1
CASSQGDSSSYNEQFF
TGTGCCAGCAGCCAAGGAGACTCTAGCTCCTACAATGAGCAGTTCTTC
>TRBD2|TRBV5-1|few|TRBJ2-3
CASSSGPSGGALDTQYF
TGCGCCAGCAGCTCCGGCCCTAGCGGAGGGGCTTTAGATACGCAGTATTTT
>.|TRBV20-1|few|TRBJ2-3
CSAQRRPRDTQYF
TGCAGTGCTCAGCGGAGGCCTCGGGATACGCAGTATTTT
>.|TRBV12-3/TRBV12-4|.|TRBJ2-7
CASSLLSQGIHEQYF
TGTGCCAGCAGTTTGTTGTCACAGGGAATCCACGAGCAGTACTTC
>TRBD2|TRBV5-1|few|TRBJ2-2
CASSLRTSGGMGSGELFF
TGCGCCAGCAGCTTGCGAACTAGCGGAGGGATGGGTTCCGGGGAGCTGTTTTTT
>TRBD2|TRBV14|.|TRBJ2-1
CASSQGRLAEGPPSSYNEQFF
TGTGCCAGCAGCCAAGGTAGACTAGCGGAGGGCCCTCCTAGCTCCTACAATGAGCAGTTCTTC
>.|TRBV5-1|.|TRBJ2-7
CASSPGIAEEPTYEQYF
TGCGCCAGCAGCCCCGGGATAGCGGAGGAGCCAACCTACGAGCAGTACTTC
>.|TRBV18|.|TRBJ1-4
CASSPTGENNEKLFF
TGTGCCAGCTCACCGACAGGAGAAAATAATGAAAAACTGTTTTTT
>TRBD1|TRBV29-1|few|TRBJ1-2
CSASGTGGAHGYTF
TGCAGCGCATCGGGGACAGGGGGCGCCCATGGCTACACCTTC
>TRBD2|TRBV20-1|.|TRBJ2-5
CSARKIGTSGVGETQYF
TGCAGTGCTAGGAAAATCGGGACTAGCGGAGTTGGAGAGACCCAGTACTTC
>TRBD1|TRBV5-4|few|TRBJ2-7
CASSLEGQSYEQYF
TGTGCCAGCAGCTTGGAGGGACAGAGCTACGAGCAGTACTTC
>.|TRBV28|.|TRBJ2-7
CASSPVEVGGFGDYEQYF
TGTGCCAGCAGTCCCGTTGAAGTGGGGGGTTTCGGGGACTACGAGCAGTACTTC
>TRBD2|TRBV20-1|many|TRBJ2-7
CSARDRASGVHEQYF
TGCAGTGCTAGAGATCGGGCTAGCGGAGTGCACGAGCAGTACTTC
>.|TRBV12-3/TRBV12-4|few|TRBJ1-6
CASRLGSTYNSPLHF
TGTGCCAGCCGCCTCGGGTCCACCTATAATTCACCCCTCCACTTT
>TRBD2|TRBV20-1|.|TRBJ2-5
CSASPPAGLAGVSGETQYF
TGCAGTGCCAGCCCCCCCGCGGGACTAGCGGGAGTATCGGGAGAGACCCAGTACTTC
>TRBD2|TRBV7-2|.|TRBJ2-5
CASSLGGGSETQYF
TGTGCCAGCAGCTTAGGGGGGGGGTCAGAGACCCAGTACTTC
>.|TRBV3-1|.|TRBJ2-3
CASSLASASTDTQYF
TGTGCCAGCAGCCTGGCTAGCGCTAGCACAGATACGCAGTATTTT
>.|TRBV10-3|.|TRBJ2-1
CATQPPGSHNEQFF
TGTGCCACCCAGCCCCCGGGCAGCCACAATGAGCAGTTCTTC
>.|TRBV29-1|.|TRBJ1-2
CSVEEGGTVVYGYTF
TGCAGCGTTGAAGAAGGCGGGACGGTGGTCTATGGCTACACCTTC
>.|TRBV5-1|few|TRBJ1-2
CASSSGAGRYTF
TGCGCCAGCAGCTCAGGGGCTGGACGCTACACCTTC
>.|TRBV5-1|.|TRBJ1-1
CASTVVGGTTEAFF
TGCGCCAGCACCGTGGTCGGGGGGACCACTGAAGCTTTCTTT
>TRBD1|TRBV14|.|TRBJ1-2
CASSQVRGQVYGYTF
TGTGCCAGCAGCCAAGTACGCGGACAGGTGTATGGCTACACCTTC
>TRBD1|TRBV27|.|TRBJ1-2
CASSTDRGRHGYTF
TGTGCCAGCAGTACGGACAGGGGGCGGCATGGCTACACCTTC
>.|TRBV29-1|many|TRBJ1-2
CSAPTGTDNGYTF
TGCAGCGCTCCTACCGGGACGGATAATGGCTACACCTTC
>TRBD2|TRBV11-2|few|TRBJ2-1
CASSRSGSAHNEQFF
TGTGCCAGCAGCCGTAGCGGGAGTGCCCACAATGAGCAGTTCTTC
>TRBD2|TRBV6-5|.|TRBJ2-5
CASSYSASGQETQYF
TGTGCCAGCAGTTACTCGGCTAGCGGGCAAGAGACCCAGTACTTC
>.|TRBV7-2|.|TRBJ2-3
CASTSQGTQYF
TGTGCCAGCACCAGTCAGGGTACGCAGTATTTT
>TRBD2|TRBV20-1|.|TRBJ2-1
CSALGTSGNEQFF
TGCAGTGCTCTCGGGACTAGTGGTAATGAGCAGTTCTTC
>TRBD1|TRBV12-3/TRBV12-4|.|TRBJ2-7
CASSLGTGSISGEQYF
TGTGCCAGCAGCCTCGGGACAGGGTCAATCTCCGGCGAGCAGTACTTC
>TRBD2|TRBV12-3/TRBV12-4|few|TRBJ2-7
CASSLAEVQAQYF
TGTGCCAGCAGTCTAGCGGAGGTCCAGGCCCAGTACTTC
>.|TRBV5-1|medium-sized|TRBJ2-2
CASSLDGGTNTGELFF
TGCGCCAGCAGCTTGGACGGAGGGACGAACACCGGGGAGCTGTTTTTT
>.|TRBV5-1|.|TRBJ2-6
CASSANRGGSSGANVLTF
TGCGCCAGCAGCGCCAACAGGGGGGGGAGCTCTGGGGCCAACGTCCTGACTTTC
>.|TRBV4-1|.|TRBJ2-7
CASSQVHGEDYEQYF
TGCGCCAGCAGCCAAGTACACGGAGAGGACTACGAGCAGTACTTC
>.|TRBV5-5|many|TRBJ2-1
CASSLESGGAGNEQFF
TGTGCCAGCAGCTTGGAAAGCGGAGGGGCCGGAAATGAGCAGTTCTTC
>TRBD1|TRBV12-3/TRBV12-4|many|TRBJ1-1
CASRPRDRGRLNTEAFF
TGTGCCAGCAGACCTAGGGACAGGGGGCGCCTGAACACTGAAGCTTTCTTT
>.|TRBV14|many|TRBJ1-3
CASSQERNTIYF
TGTGCCAGCAGCCAAGAGCGAAACACCATATATTTT